This paragraph covers one T cell receptor beta chain sequence. This specimen comes from a study of blood T cell repertoires in COVID-19. TCRdb's table, derived via immunoSEQ multiplex PCR, lists solely in-frame clones and lacks some. The sample yields approximately 45,000 clones, roughly 85% seen once. After removal of 4 bases from V and 3 bases from J, the junction contained 8 bases not matched to a gene. Germline loops: CDR1 SGHRS, CDR2 YFSETQ. This CDR3 comprises 15 residues. Sequencing was carried out using peripheral blood. This sequence joins TRBV5-1 and TRBJ2-7; TRBD2 matches at 9 bases. This TCR derives from a woman older than 75 with acute or convalescent COVID-19. CDR3 bases: TGCGCCAGCAGCACCGGGACTAGCTCCCACTACGAGCAGTACTTC. Its translation: CASSTGTSSHYEQYF.